This T cell receptor beta chain derives from a study of blood T cell repertoires in COVID-19. The CDR3 length is 17 residues. Trimming removed 1 base at V and 7 bases at J, with 17 bases between. Germline V gene lookup returns CDR1 SGHTA and CDR2 FQGNSA. Here immunoSEQ multiplex PCR was the method, and the copy in TCRdb shows in-frame clones only, minus some. The sample lists about 310,000 clones; roughly 89% were seen once. The receptor's source is a woman aged 40 to 50 with COVID-19, enrolled during active disease. Specimen: peripheral blood. The chain is built from TRBV7-2 and TRBJ1-6; a possible D gene is TRBD1 (6 bases). CDR3 region: CASSLVGRGSVNSPLHF. As DNA, the CDR3 is TGTGCCAGCAGCTTAGTCGGCAGGGGATCCGTCAATTCACCCCTCCACTTT.